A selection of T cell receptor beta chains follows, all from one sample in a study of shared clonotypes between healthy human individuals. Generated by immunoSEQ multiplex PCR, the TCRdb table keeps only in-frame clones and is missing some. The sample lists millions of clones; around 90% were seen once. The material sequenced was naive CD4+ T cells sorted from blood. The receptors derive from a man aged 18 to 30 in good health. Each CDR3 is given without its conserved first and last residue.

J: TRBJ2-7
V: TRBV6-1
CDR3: ASREGGDEQY

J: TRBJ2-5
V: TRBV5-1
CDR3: ASSLEGGRAQETQY

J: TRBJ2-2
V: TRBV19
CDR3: ASSAGTGGWSGELF

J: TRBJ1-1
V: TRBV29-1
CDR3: SVGQVGFDTEAF

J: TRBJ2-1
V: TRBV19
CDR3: ASILTSGSYNEQF

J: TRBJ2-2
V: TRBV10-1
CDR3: ASSADRAENTGELF

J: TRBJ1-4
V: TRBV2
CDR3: ASSADRGDEKLF

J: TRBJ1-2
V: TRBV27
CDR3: ASKRGREANYGYT

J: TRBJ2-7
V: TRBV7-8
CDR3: ASSPGTGSLYEQY

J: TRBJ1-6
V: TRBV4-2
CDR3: ASAASGQTNSPLH

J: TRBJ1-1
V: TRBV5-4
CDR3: ASSLERNTEAF

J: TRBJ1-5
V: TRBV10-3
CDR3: AISLSNQPQH

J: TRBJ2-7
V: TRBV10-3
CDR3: AISAAAPYEQY

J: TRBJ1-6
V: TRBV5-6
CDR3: ASSLAGDRVNSPLH

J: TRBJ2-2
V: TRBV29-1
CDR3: SVPRDVGELF

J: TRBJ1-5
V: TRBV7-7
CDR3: ARVRGWYQTCNQPQH

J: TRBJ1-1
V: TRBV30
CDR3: AWSAKRNTEAF

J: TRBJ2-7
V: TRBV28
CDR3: ASGRTVPYEQY

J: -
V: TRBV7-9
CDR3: ASSLVRGGVSYEQY

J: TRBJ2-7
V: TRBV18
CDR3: ASSYRDRGDEQY

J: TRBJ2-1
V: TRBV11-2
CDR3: ASSLWMGEAYNEQF

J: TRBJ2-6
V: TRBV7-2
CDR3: ASSPGGALSGANVLT

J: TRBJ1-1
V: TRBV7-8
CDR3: ASSLKWDTEAF

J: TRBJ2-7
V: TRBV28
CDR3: ASSLGPWSSRRGPLTYEQY

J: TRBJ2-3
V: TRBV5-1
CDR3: ASKRLDTDTQY

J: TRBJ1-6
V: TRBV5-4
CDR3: ASSLGGQENSPLH

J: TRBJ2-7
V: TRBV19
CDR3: ASSARLAGGYEQY

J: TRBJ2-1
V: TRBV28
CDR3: ASSTLGTSGRYNEQF

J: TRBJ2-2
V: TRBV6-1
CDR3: ASKITGELF

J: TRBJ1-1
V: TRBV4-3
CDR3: ASSPAFTLNTEAF

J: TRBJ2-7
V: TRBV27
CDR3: ASSLSYQAPSPGEQY

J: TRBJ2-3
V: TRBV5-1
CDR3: ASSITDTQY

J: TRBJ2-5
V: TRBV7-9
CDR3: ASSLGGSETQY

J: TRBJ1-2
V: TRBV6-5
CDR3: ASSATGPYGYT

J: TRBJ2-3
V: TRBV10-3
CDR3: AIKVTDTQY

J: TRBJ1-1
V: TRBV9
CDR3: ASSKQNMNTEAF

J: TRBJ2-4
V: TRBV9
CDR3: ASSPPGHGENIQY

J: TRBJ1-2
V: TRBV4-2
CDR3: ASSQVGGYT

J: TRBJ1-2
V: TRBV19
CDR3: ATKRGQPPLYT

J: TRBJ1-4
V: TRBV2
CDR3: ASRTGAKVSTNEKLF

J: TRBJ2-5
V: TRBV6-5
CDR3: ASRGSRDSPSEQY

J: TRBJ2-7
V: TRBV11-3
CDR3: ASSPLSGAEQY

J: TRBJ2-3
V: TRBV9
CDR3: ASSVGGLANTDTQY

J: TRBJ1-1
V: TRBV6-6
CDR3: ASSPRTPNTEAF

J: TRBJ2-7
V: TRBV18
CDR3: ASSPSTGQGADEQY

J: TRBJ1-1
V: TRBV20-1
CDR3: SALQTEAF

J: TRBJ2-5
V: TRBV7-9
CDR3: ASSSLSGRQETQY

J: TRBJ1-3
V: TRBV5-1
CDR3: ASSFTEAPNSGNTIY

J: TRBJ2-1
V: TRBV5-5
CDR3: ASSLASGTGEQF

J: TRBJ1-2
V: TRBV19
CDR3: ASSIDPTGYGYT

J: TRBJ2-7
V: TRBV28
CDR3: ASSLVVSYEQY

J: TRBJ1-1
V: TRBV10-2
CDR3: ASRAGTANTEAF

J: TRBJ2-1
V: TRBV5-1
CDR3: ASSSGTSPSNEQF

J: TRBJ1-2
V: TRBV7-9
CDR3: ASSLGAGYGYT

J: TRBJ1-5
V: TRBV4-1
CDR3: ASSQVGQGQGQPQH

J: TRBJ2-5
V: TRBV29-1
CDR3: SVEEMQGAQY

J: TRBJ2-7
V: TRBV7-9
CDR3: ASSLDKDSRSGQY

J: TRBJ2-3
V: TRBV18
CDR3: ASSPLPTAQGSQDTQY

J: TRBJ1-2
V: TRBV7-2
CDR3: ASSLGLTLLPGDGYT